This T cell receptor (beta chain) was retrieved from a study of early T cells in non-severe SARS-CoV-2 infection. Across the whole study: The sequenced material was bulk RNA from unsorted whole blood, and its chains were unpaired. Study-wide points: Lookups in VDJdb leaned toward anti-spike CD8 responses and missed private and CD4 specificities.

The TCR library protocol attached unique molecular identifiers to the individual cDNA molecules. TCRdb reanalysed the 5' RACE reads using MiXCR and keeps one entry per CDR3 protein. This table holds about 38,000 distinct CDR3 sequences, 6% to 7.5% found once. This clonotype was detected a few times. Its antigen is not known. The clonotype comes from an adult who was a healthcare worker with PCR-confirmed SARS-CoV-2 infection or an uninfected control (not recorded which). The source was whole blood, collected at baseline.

The CDR3 region is CASSYVREIYGYNEQFF. Written as DNA, the CDR3 is TGTGCCAGCAGTTATGTCAGAGAAATTTACGGGTACAATGAGCAGTTCTTC. V is TRBV6-6 and J is TRBJ2-1; no clear D gene. The CDR3 has 17 residues. V shed 3 bases and J shed 4 bases, with 19 bases lying between them. Germline values: CDR1 MNHNY, CDR2 SVGAGI (reference sequence).